The entry below describes one T cell receptor beta chain. Some clones are missing from TCRdb's copy, which holds only in-frame ones; the method was immunoSEQ multiplex PCR. The data hold 120,000 or so clones, with more than 85% observed a single time. The data belong to a study of control samples from healthy donors and cancer patients. The CDR3 contains 15 residues. The germline gives CDR1 SGHAT, CDR2 FQNNGV. The germline V and J ends were trimmed by 2 bases and 0 bases, with 10 bases remaining between them. The sequencing sample was made of blood. The chain carries TRBV11-2 and TRBJ1-1; TRBD1 might be the D (5 bases). The receptor was derived from a man between 18 and 29 years old in good health. Written as DNA, the CDR3 is TGTGCCAGCAGCTTACAGGGTTTCATGAACACTGAAGCTTTCTTT. It encodes CASSLQGFMNTEAFF.